The T cell receptor (beta chain) under discussion was sequenced for a study of blood T cell repertoires in COVID-19. Assay: immunoSEQ multiplex PCR; the TCRdb copy retains only in-frame clones and omits some. The sample consists of approximately 130,000 clones, approximately 90% of them appearing once. Sequences were obtained from peripheral blood. This receptor was obtained from a woman aged 45-60 years with acute or convalescent COVID-19.

CDR3 loop: CASSGVAGDREQYF. The CDR3 region has the DNA TGCGCCAGCAGTGGAGTAGCGGGAGATCGGGAGCAGTACTTC. The rearrangement uses TRBV5-1 and TRBJ2-7, with TRBD2 matching over 9 bases. The CDR3 consists of 14 residues. Germline CDR1 and CDR2: SGHRS and YFSETQ. V gave up 5 bases and J gave up 7 bases; unmatched junction bases: 10.